The entry below gives a single T cell receptor beta chain sequence along with its context. Repertoires were generated with immunoSEQ multiplex PCR, while TCRdb's copy carries only in-frame clones and drops some. The top ten hold under 8.5% of the sample, which has 540,000 or so clones, less than 90% seen once. The V gene's germline CDR1 is GTSNPN and CDR2 SVGIG (reference sequence). This CDR3 comprises 16 residues. V was clipped by 5 bases and J by 0 bases; unmatched bases: 7. This sample is drawn from a study of blood T cell repertoires in COVID-19. Sequencing input: peripheral blood. The receptor comes from a woman aged 45-59 years with COVID-19, enrolled during active disease. V gene TRBV30 combines with J gene TRBJ1-6; 7 positions agree with TRBD1. The CDR3 region has the DNA TGTGCCTGGGCTCAGGGGGTGAGCTCCTATAATTCACCCCTCCACTTT. Its translation is CAWAQGVSSYNSPLHF. The entire variable domain, with the rest obtained from reference TRBV30 and TRBJ1-6, is as follows: SQTIHQWPATLVQPVGSPLSLECTVEGTSNPNLYWYRQAAGRGLQLLFYSVGIGQISSEVPQNLSASRPQDRQFILSSKKLLLSDSGFYLCAWAQGVSSYNSPLHFGNGTRLTVT.